What follows describes a single TCR beta chain. Replicate PCRs for sorted subsets used roughly 200 ng DNA; this equaled tens of thousands of T cell genomes. In the study's own analysis: ImmunoSEQ yielded junction-only sequences lacking quality scores, so filtering differed. This table comes from immunoSEQ multiplex PCR, and its TCRdb copy is limited to in-frame clones, with some not included. V, J and clone size are those of that table, while D and trimming were read from the DNA. This sample has 2 million to 2.5 million clones; 80% to 95% occur once, and the top ten carry around 0.4%. This record comes from a study of shared clonotypes between healthy human individuals. Per germline, CDR1 SSHAT and CDR2 FNYEAQ (reference sequence). The CDR3 has 15 amino acids. The V segment lost 5 bases and the J segment 7 bases; nucleotides outside the gene matches: 9.

This clonotype originated in a man between 18 and 29 years old in good health. Some clones in this sample may be carry-over from other donors' samples. The chain links TRBV7-7 to TRBJ1-4; 8 bases are shared with TRBD1. Sequenced material: naive CD4+ T cells from PBMCs. Subset defined: CD45RA+ positively selected. The CDR3 DNA is TGTGCCAGCAGCCCGAGGACAGGGTTGGGTGAAAAACTGTTTTTT. Protein sequence: CASSPRTGLGEKLFF.